One sample yielded the 22 T cell receptor beta chains listed below, sequenced in a study of beta chain features in type 1 diabetes. As every portion of the isolated RNA was reverse transcribed, the sequencing read expressed TCRB transcripts. Clones were sequenced by immunoSEQ multiplex PCR, and TCRdb holds only the in-frame ones, with some missing. The table has 300,000 to 400,000 clones, 7% to 9% seen once. Sequencing was done on a sample of central memory CD4+ T cells from blood. These receptors came from a woman younger than 30 in good health.

This clone has more than one count but fewer than ten. This chain joins TRBV13 and TRBJ2-7, with 13 bases fitting TRBD2. The J segment lost 6 bases and the V segment lost 5 bases, leaving 13 bases of the junction unmatched. CDR1 and CDR2 (germline): PRHDT, FYEKMQ (reference sequence). This CDR3 has 17 amino acids. The DNA for the CDR3 is TGTGCCAGCAGCCGTCCCACTAGCGGGAGGGGCCTCGTCGAGCAGTACTTC. Translation: CASSRPTSGRGLVEQYF.

The rearrangement joins TRBV18 to TRBJ2-7; 12 nucleotides agree with TRBD2. Looked up from germline, CDR1 is KGHSH and CDR2 is LQKENI. The ends lost 3 bases at V and 7 bases at J; junction bases unmatched: 7. The CDR3 spans 15 residues. CDR3 in amino acids: CASSPTSGSSIEQYF. The CDR3, as DNA: TGTGCCAGCTCACCGACTAGCGGGAGCAGTATTGAGCAGTACTTC. The complete variable domain, with remaining parts taken from reference TRBV18 and TRBJ2-7, reads NAGVMQNPRHLVRRRGQEARLRCSPMKGHSHVYWYRQLPEEGLKFMVYLQKENIIDESGMPKERFSAEFPKEGPSILRIQQVVRGDSAAYFCASSPTSGSSIEQYFGPGTRLTVT.

V usage is TRBV5-6 and J usage is TRBJ2-7; 7 bases are shared with TRBD2. The CDR3 length is 19 residues. V dropped 0 bases and J dropped 1; count of bases not matched to a gene: 16. Germline CDR1 and CDR2: SGHDT and YYEEEE. The CDR3 is CASSLAYLAGRERSYEQYF. The CDR3, as DNA: TGTGCCAGCAGCTTGGCCTATCTGGCTGGGCGGGAGAGATCCTACGAGCAGTACTTC.

The gene calls are TRBV15 and TRBJ2-5; D is uncertain. The CDR3 sequence is 14 residues long. Germline assignment: CDR1 LNHNV and CDR2 YYDKDF (reference sequence). Deletions cut 0 bases from V and 0 bases from J, with 5 bases between. For the CDR3, the DNA is TGTGCCACCAGCAGAGATTTCCACCAAGAGACCCAGTACTTC. This gives the protein CATSRDFHQETQYF. Full variable domain (rest looked up from reference TRBV15 and TRBJ2-5): DAMVIQNPRYQVTQFGKPVTLSCSQTLNHNVMYWYQQKSSQAPKLLFHYYDKDFNNEADTPDNFQSRRPNTSFCFLDIRSPGLGDTAMYLCATSRDFHQETQYFGPGTRLLVL.

This clone was counted between two and nine times. CDR3 residues: CASSWQFIGANVLTF. The CDR3 DNA is TGTGCCAGTAGTTGGCAGTTCATTGGGGCCAACGTCCTGACTTTC. The chain employs TRBV19 and TRBJ2-6; D unresolved. The CDR3 loop spans 15 amino acids. Germline CDR1 LNHDA, CDR2 SQIVND (reference sequence). Trimming took off 5 bases at V and 3 bases at J, with 11 bases between the two ends.

There are many counts of this clone. The chain recombines TRBV9 with TRBJ2-5; D remains ambiguous. Germline V CDR1 and CDR2: SGDLS, YYNGEE. The CDR3 loop spans 13 amino acids. V was pared by 1 base and J by 5 bases, with 9 bases between. This CDR3 is CASSVTFRETQYF. Here the CDR3 DNA reads TGTGCCAGCAGCGTAACTTTTAGGGAGACCCAGTACTTC.

This clone was recorded many times. The chain carries TRBV10-3 and TRBJ2-6; 8 nucleotides line up with TRBD2. The CDR3 consists of 17 residues. Trimming at V came to 1 base and at J to 2 bases, leaving 4 bases not matched to a gene. CDR1 is ENHRY and CDR2 is SYGVKD in the germline V gene. The CDR3 sequence: CAISELGAGAGANVLTF. CDR3 nucleotide sequence: TGTGCCATCAGTGAGTTGGGAGCGGGAGCTGGGGCCAACGTCCTGACTTTC.

The chain recombines TRBV11-2 with TRBJ2-2; D possibly matches TRBD1 or TRBD2 (6 bases each). CDR1 and CDR2 from the germline V gene are SGHAT and FQNNGV. The CDR3 contains 13 residues. V was trimmed by 5 bases and J by 13 bases, leaving 17 bases between them. The CDR3: CASSPPLGGALFF. CDR3 nucleotide sequence: TGTGCCAGCAGCCCGCCGCTCGGGGGCGCGCTGTTTTTT.

The chain carries TRBV28 and TRBJ1-3, with TRBD1 as a possible D gene (6 bases). Germline assignment: CDR1 MDHEN and CDR2 SYDVKM. Between the trimmed V and J ends, which lost 8 bases and 3 bases, there was a span of 17 bases. This CDR3 is built from 15 residues. The CDR3 DNA sequence: TGTGCCAGCGGGGGCCCAGGGGTCGGTGGAAACACCATATATTTT. It specifies CASGGPGVGGNTIYF.

This clone was detected only a few times. This chain joins TRBV19 and TRBJ1-2; the D gene is possibly TRBD1 (5 bases). The V end lost 4 bases, the J end lost 3 bases, and 12 bases lay between the germline ends. Looked up from germline, CDR1 is LNHDA and CDR2 is SQIVND (reference sequence). This CDR3 spans 14 amino acids. CDR3 residues: CASSTTDDYYGYTF. In DNA, the CDR3 is TGTGCCAGTAGTACGACAGACGATTACTATGGCTACACCTTC.

This clone was counted a few times. This rearrangement joins TRBV5-4 to TRBJ2-1, with 12 bases matching TRBD2. There are 16 residues in the CDR3. V gave up 0 bases and J gave up 4 bases; unmatched junction bases: 2. Germline CDR1 and CDR2: SGHNT and YYREEE (reference sequence). The CDR3 loop is CASSLGLAGGYNEQFF. In nucleotides, the CDR3 is TGTGCCAGCAGCTTGGGGCTAGCGGGAGGGTACAATGAGCAGTTCTTC.

The V call is TRBV27, the J call TRBJ2-3; 8 bases fit TRBD2. The CDR3 sequence is 19 residues long. Trimming took 7 bases from V and 1 from J; bases not matched to a gene: 19. CDR1 and CDR2 from the germline V gene are MNHEY and SMNVEV (reference sequence). The CDR3 sequence is CASKIGLAILRMRTDTQYF. In DNA form, the CDR3 reads TGTGCCAGCAAAATCGGACTAGCAATCTTAAGGATGCGCACAGATACGCAGTATTTT.

This clone occurred a few times. The genes are TRBV7-2 and TRBJ2-7; the D is unclear. This CDR3 is built from 12 residues. V was shortened by 0 bases and J by 12 bases, with 12 bases between the two germline ends. The germline V gene has CDR1 SGHTA and CDR2 FQGNSA. The CDR3 is CASSLARGPLYF. The CDR3 DNA is TGTGCCAGCAGCTTAGCGCGCGGACCACTGTACTTC. Full variable domain (missing parts from reference TRBV7-2 and TRBJ2-7): GAGVSQSPSNKVTEKGKDVELRCDPISGHTALYWYRQSLGQGLEFLIYFQGNSAPDKSGLPSDRFSAERTGGSVSTLTIQRTQQEDSAVYLCASSLARGPLYFGPGTRLTVT.

This clone was recorded many times. The rearrangement uses TRBV7-9 and TRBJ1-1; D remains unclear. CDR1 and CDR2 (germline): SEHNR, FQNEAQ (reference sequence). V dropped 1 base and J dropped 1 base, with 4 bases sitting between them. This CDR3 has 13 residues. The CDR3 region is CASSLESNTEAFF. The CDR3 bases are TGTGCCAGCAGCTTAGAATCGAACACTGAAGCTTTCTTT.

The rearrangement uses TRBV13 and TRBJ2-7; 13 bases align to TRBD2. Germline CDR1 reads PRHDT; CDR2 reads FYEKMQ (reference sequence). This CDR3 is 15 amino acids long. V lost 4 bases to trimming and J lost 9 bases; unmatched junction nucleotides: 9. In nucleotides, the CDR3 is TGTGCCAGCAGCTACCGGACTAGCGGGAGTGGGTGGCAGTACTTC. This codes for CASSYRTSGSGWQYF. Variable domain in full (rest from reference TRBV13 and TRBJ2-7): AAGVIQSPRHLIKEKRETATLKCYPIPRHDTVYWYQQGPGQDPQFLISFYEKMQSDKGSIPDRFSAQQFSDYHSELNMSSLELGDSALYFCASSYRTSGSGWQYFGPGTRLTVT.

The chain employs TRBV1 and TRBJ2-1. TRBV1 is a known pseudogene. CDR3 length: 12 amino acids. The CDR3 reads CTSSQEGDEQFF. The CDR3 DNA is TGCACCAGCAGCCAAGAAGGCGATGAGCAGTTCTTC.

This sequence joins TRBV5-1 and TRBJ2-7; D gene uncertain. The CDR3 has 12 amino acids. The ends were cut back, 2 bases at V and 3 bases at J, with 6 bases in the middle. Germline CDR1 SGHRS, CDR2 YFSETQ. The CDR3 loop is CASSFDGYEQYF. In nucleotides, the CDR3 is TGCGCCAGCAGCTTTGATGGCTACGAGCAGTACTTC.

The V gene is TRBV7-3, the J gene TRBJ2-1, with 10 positions matching TRBD1. The CDR3 runs 14 residues. Looked up from germline, CDR1 is SGHTA and CDR2 is FQGTGA. J gave up 6 bases and V 5 bases, and 4 bases lay outside the gene matches. The CDR3 here is CASSRDRGFNEQFF. The CDR3 nucleotides read TGTGCCAGCAGCCGGGACAGGGGTTTCAATGAGCAGTTCTTC.

The rearrangement joins TRBV4-3 to TRBJ2-1; TRBD2 matches 7 bases. CDR1 LGHNA and CDR2 YSLEER come from the germline V gene. The V gene end was trimmed by 4 bases and the J gene end by 6 bases; junction bases not matched to a gene: 12. The CDR3 length is 16 residues. CDR3 in DNA: TGCGCCAGCAGCCTTAAAGCCGGGACTAACACCAATGAGCAGTTCTTC. Translation gives CASSLKAGTNTNEQFF.

The table lists this clone with a few counts. The CDR3: CASSRQGQESDTQYF. In nucleotides, the CDR3 is TGCGCCAGCAGTAGGCAGGGGCAAGAGTCAGATACGCAGTATTTT. This chain joins TRBV5-1 and TRBJ2-3, with D tentatively TRBD1 (6 bases). This CDR3 contains 15 residues. Germline loops: CDR1 SGHRS, CDR2 YFSETQ. The V end was cut by 5 bases, the J end by 4 bases, with 17 bases between.

A few counts support this clone. The V call is TRBV21-1, the J call TRBJ1-5; the table assigns TRBD1, which was not confirmed against the DNA. TRBV21-1 is a listed pseudogene. This CDR3 comprises 17 residues. DNA for the CDR3: TGTGCCAGCAGAACCGAGGGACAGAGACCCTTAAATCAGCCCCAGCATTTT. Translated: CASRTEGQRPLNQPQHF.

To note about this clone: A junction end diverges from the germline sequence, so it may reflect a read error. V is TRBV6-5 and J is TRBJ2-7, with 7 nucleotides matching TRBD1. The germline CDR1 and CDR2 sequences are MNHEY and SVGAGI. The CDR3 has 16 residues. The CDR3 nucleotides read TGTGCCAGCAGATACTCGACAGGGAGTAGTGGCAGCGAGCAGTACTTC. Protein product: CASRYSTGSSGSEQYF.